The next 5 T cell receptor beta chains were all read from a single sample in a study of shared clonotypes between healthy human individuals. Here immunoSEQ multiplex PCR was the method, and the copy in TCRdb shows in-frame clones only, minus some. The table has about 2 million clones, approximately 94% seen once; the top ten hold approximately 1.2%. Terminally differentiated effector memory CD45RA+ cells were excluded from the naive CD8 cells, which were CD45RO-negative and positively selected for CCR7. Source material: naive CD8+ T cells sorted from blood. These receptors were collected from a man aged 18 to 30 in good health.

The chain uses TRBV9 and TRBJ2-2; 8 nucleotides align to TRBD1. J was trimmed by 5 bases and V by 3 bases; bases with no gene match: 12. Per germline, CDR1 SGDLS and CDR2 YYNGEE. CDR3 length equals 17 residues. The CDR3 DNA reads TGTGCCAGCAGCGCCGCACGGGAACAGGGGGATACCGGGGAGCTGTTTTTT. Amino acid sequence: CASSAAREQGDTGELFF.

CDR3 DNA sequence: TGTGCCAGCAGTCCGTGGGGACTAGCGGGGGACCCGCCCACAGATACGCAGTATTTT. Residues: CASSPWGLAGDPPTDTQYF. J is TRBJ2-3 and V is TRBV27; the match to TRBD2 covers 14 bases. Germline CDR1 reads MNHEY; CDR2 reads SMNVEV (reference sequence). The CDR3 consists of 19 residues. The V gene end was trimmed by 5 bases and the J gene end by 2 bases; junction bases not matched to a gene: 12.

The genes are TRBV29-1 and TRBJ1-1; TRBD1 might be the D (5 bases). The CDR3 spans 12 residues. V dropped 6 bases and J dropped 7 bases, with 15 bases sitting between them. Germline-derived CDR1 and CDR2 are SQVTM and ANQGSEA. CDR3 amino acids: CSVTDQGIEAFF. CDR3 DNA: TGCAGCGTGACGGACCAGGGCATTGAAGCTTTCTTT.

This clone was recorded a few times. This chain uses TRBV15 with TRBJ1-5; D unclear. The CDR3 runs to 13 residues. Germline V gene data show CDR1 as LNHNV and CDR2 as YYDKDF (reference sequence). V was pared by 8 bases and J by 4 bases, with 12 bases between. CDR3: CATGKGNNQPQHF. DNA of the CDR3: TGTGCCACCGGGAAGGGTAATAATCAGCCCCAGCATTTT. Full variable domain (missing parts from reference TRBV15 and TRBJ1-5): DAMVIQNPRYQVTQFGKPVTLSCSQTLNHNVMYWYQQKSSQAPKLLFHYYDKDFNNEADTPDNFQSRRPNTSFCFLDIRSPGLGDTAMYLCATGKGNNQPQHFGDGTRLSIL.

The CDR3 region is CASSLYPLPYEQYF. CDR3 DNA: TGCGCCAGCAGCTTGTACCCGCTCCCTTACGAGCAGTACTTC. The chain carries TRBV5-1 and TRBJ2-7; D is ambiguous. Germline V lookup: CDR1 SGHRS, CDR2 YFSETQ. This CDR3 is built from 14 residues. The V gene lost 1 base and the J gene lost 4 bases, with 12 bases spanning the gap.